This passage covers 23 T cell receptor beta chains from one sample sequenced in a study of T-cell memory formation after mild COVID-19 (dated by TCRdb to about 2021). Preparation of the library involved 5' RACE. For sequencing, an Illumina NovaSeq 6000 was employed. Through fastp at Q25 and MiXCR, TCRdb rebuilt clones from the public reads, retaining in-frame beta chains. Every entry covers one CDR3 protein and lists the most common genes and DNA from its rows. The sample data list about 130,000 distinct CDR3 sequences, and over 15% of these were observed just once. The ten largest clones represent roughly 5.3% of the sample. Input material: PBMCs or a T cell subset sorted from them (not recorded which). These receptors were taken from a man between 18 and 29 years old who had mild COVID-19 (a few samples of this study predate the infection). The sample titles of this study are shuffled in the database, so cell type and time point are left out; the donor was told from shared clones.

This chain joins TRBV6-1 and TRBJ2-5, with TRBD2 matching over 8 bases. CDR3 length: 14 amino acids. The ends lost 11 bases at V and 2 bases at J; junction bases unmatched: 10. The V gene's germline CDR1 is MNHNS and CDR2 SASEGT. The CDR3 loop is CAARVAGRQETQYF. Written as DNA, the CDR3 is TGTGCCGCGAGGGTAGCGGGGAGGCAAGAGACCCAGTACTTC.

The chain has TRBV4-2 and TRBJ2-5; TRBD2 agrees at 10 bases. Germline CDR1 is LGHNA and CDR2 is YNFKEQ. V lost 2 bases and J lost 1; bases outside the gene matches: 10. The CDR3 loop spans 18 amino acids. The DNA of the CDR3 is TGTGCCAGCAGCCAACGAGCGGGGGGGCTCTCTGCCCAAGAGACCCAGTACTTC. Encoded protein: CASSQRAGGLSAQETQYF.

This clonotype was counted ten times or more. The V and J genes are TRBV14 and TRBJ2-1; D ambiguous. Germline lookup yields CDR1 SGHDN and CDR2 FVKESK. CDR3 size: 11 residues. The germline V and J ends were trimmed by 5 bases and 2 bases, with 1 base remaining between them. CDR3 sequence reads: CASSTYNEQFF. In DNA form, the CDR3 reads TGTGCCAGCAGCACCTACAATGAGCAGTTCTTC. Full variable domain (remainder filled in from reference TRBV14 and TRBJ2-1): EAGVTQFPSHSVIEKGQTVTLRCDPISGHDNLYWYRRVMGKEIKFLLHFVKESKQDESGMPNNRFLAERTGGTYSTLKVQPAELEDSGVYFCASSTYNEQFFGPGTRLTVL.

This chain joins TRBV7-2 and TRBJ1-3; the D gene is possibly TRBD1 (5 bases). The CDR3 contains 15 residues. Germline V CDR1 and CDR2: SGHTA, FQGNSA. The V end was cut by 6 bases, the J end by 0 bases, with 12 bases between. Here the CDR3 reads CASRPAGSSGNTIYF. The CDR3 nucleotides read TGTGCCAGCAGGCCCGCAGGGAGCTCTGGAAACACCATATATTTT. Variable domain in full (rest from reference TRBV7-2 and TRBJ1-3): GAGVSQSPSNKVTEKGKDVELRCDPISGHTALYWYRQSLGQGLEFLIYFQGNSAPDKSGLPSDRFSAERTGGSVSTLTIQRTQQEDSAVYLCASRPAGSSGNTIYFGEGSWLTVV.

This sequence joins TRBV5-1 and TRBJ2-2; D unresolved. V shed 0 bases and J shed 6 bases, with 9 bases lying between them. The CDR3 spans 14 residues. The germline V gene encodes CDR1 SGHRS and CDR2 YFSETQ. The CDR3 reads CASSLGTTAGELFF. The CDR3 nucleotides are TGCGCCAGCAGCTTGGGTACTACGGCCGGGGAGCTGTTTTTT. The full variable domain, in which reference TRBV5-1 and TRBJ2-2 provide the parts outside the CDR3, is KAGVTQTPRYLIKTRGQQVTLSCSPISGHRSVSWYQQTPGQGLQFLFEYFSETQRNKGNFPGRFSGRQFSNSRSEMNVSTLELGDSALYLCASSLGTTAGELFFGEGSRLTVL.

The V call is TRBV7-9, the J call TRBJ1-2; D unresolved. Germline loops: CDR1 SEHNR, CDR2 FQNEAQ (reference sequence). The CDR3 runs 11 residues. The V gene lost 1 base and the J gene lost 6 bases, with 3 bases spanning the gap. CDR3 DNA sequence: TGTGCCAGCAGCTTAGTGGATGGCTACACCTTC. Protein product: CASSLVDGYTF. The whole variable domain, remainder taken from reference TRBV7-9 and TRBJ1-2, is DTGVSQNPRHKITKRGQNVTFRCDPISEHNRLYWYRQTLGQGPEFLTYFQNEAQLEKSRLLSDRFSAERPKGSFSTLEIQRTEQGDSAMYLCASSLVDGYTFGSGTRLTVV.

This clonotype was found a few times. In DNA, the CDR3 is TGTGCCAGCAGTCTCAATTCCTACGAGCAGTACTTC. Translated: CASSLNSYEQYF. V gene TRBV2 combines with J gene TRBJ2-7; D gene uncertain. Trimming shortened V by 5 bases and J by 1 base, and 6 bases separated the two germline ends. CDR1 is SNHLY, CDR2 FYNNEI, per germline. The CDR3 loop spans 12 amino acids.

Ten or more counts support this clonotype. The V and J genes are TRBV24-1 and TRBJ2-5; TRBD2 matches at 16 bases. CDR1 is KGHDR, CDR2 SFDVKD, per germline. The CDR3 runs to 17 residues. V lost 4 bases, J lost 5 bases, and 6 bases stayed unmatched. This chain's CDR3 is CATSDLGLAGGMETQYF. The CDR3 nucleotides are TGTGCCACCAGTGACCTGGGACTAGCGGGGGGGATGGAGACCCAGTACTTC.

This clonotype has more than one count but fewer than ten. The chain uses TRBV4-3 and TRBJ1-2, with TRBD1 matching 8 bases. J was trimmed by 3 bases and V by 1 base; bases with no gene match: 10. The CDR3 is made up of 17 amino acids. Germline V CDR1 and CDR2: LGHNA, YSLEER. The CDR3 bases are TGCGCCAGCAGCCAAGCTCTGGGACAGGAGAGGGACTATGGCTACACCTTC. Amino acid sequence: CASSQALGQERDYGYTF.

The gene calls are TRBV5-1 and TRBJ2-5; D perhaps matches TRBD2 (5 bases). Trimming left V 4 bases short and J 1 base short, with 8 bases between. This CDR3 contains 13 residues. The germline gives CDR1 SGHRS, CDR2 YFSETQ. The DNA of the CDR3 is TGCGCCAGCAGCGTGAGGGTCCAAGAGACCCAGTACTTC. Translation gives CASSVRVQETQYF.

V usage is TRBV9 and J usage is TRBJ2-5; D gene unclear. The CDR3 runs 13 residues. The V gene's germline CDR1 is SGDLS and CDR2 YYNGEE. V was trimmed by 1 base and J by 2 bases, leaving 6 bases between them. This CDR3 reads CASSVLGQETQYF. The DNA of the CDR3 is TGTGCCAGCAGCGTATTAGGGCAAGAGACCCAGTACTTC.

This clonotype was seen more than once but under ten times. The chain has TRBV5-1 and TRBJ2-1, with 7 bases that match TRBD1. CDR1 is SGHRS, CDR2 YFSETQ, per germline. Losses at the gene ends were 0 bases for V and 3 bases for J; bases not matched to a gene: 3. The CDR3 runs to 15 residues. CDR3 in amino acids: CASSLAGTVYNEQFF. As DNA, the CDR3 is TGCGCCAGCAGCTTGGCTGGGACAGTCTACAATGAGCAGTTCTTC. The full variable domain, with the rest looked up from reference TRBV5-1 and TRBJ2-1, is KAGVTQTPRYLIKTRGQQVTLSCSPISGHRSVSWYQQTPGQGLQFLFEYFSETQRNKGNFPGRFSGRQFSNSRSEMNVSTLELGDSALYLCASSLAGTVYNEQFFGPGTRLTVL.

The sample holds a few counts of this clonotype. The chain joins TRBV18 to TRBJ2-7; D is uncertain. Germline CDR1 KGHSH, CDR2 LQKENI. The CDR3 contains 13 residues. V lost 2 bases to trimming and J lost 6 bases, with 11 bases between them. The CDR3 protein is CASSPGSGSEQYV. DNA of the CDR3: TGTGCCAGCTCACCAGGTTCAGGTTCCGAGCAGTACGTC.

V gene TRBV18 combines with J gene TRBJ2-6; 7 bases are shared with TRBD1. Trimming took 4 bases from V and 0 from J; bases not matched to a gene: 9. The CDR3 totals 18 residues. The germline gives CDR1 KGHSH, CDR2 LQKENI. Here the CDR3 reads CASSLRGKGASGANVLTF. The CDR3 DNA follows: TGTGCCAGCTCACTCAGGGGGAAAGGGGCCTCTGGGGCCAACGTCCTGACTTTC.

This clonotype has a handful of counts. Written as DNA, the CDR3 is TGTGCCACCAGTGATTTGCGGGGGGGCACAGATACGCAGTATTTT. This sequence encodes CATSDLRGGTDTQYF. This chain joins TRBV24-1 and TRBJ2-3; 7 bases are a match to TRBD2. Germline CDR1 is KGHDR and CDR2 is SFDVKD. V lost 0 bases to trimming and J lost 1 base; unmatched junction nucleotides: 0. This CDR3 has 15 residues.

This clonotype was picked up a small number of times. The genes are TRBV28 and TRBJ2-7; weak D call: TRBD1 (5 bases). V lost 5 bases, J lost 2 bases, and 19 bases lay in between. The CDR3 totals 16 residues. Germline V gene lookup returns CDR1 MDHEN and CDR2 SYDVKM. The CDR3, as DNA: TGTGCCAGCAGTGAGCGAAGGGGCAAGGGAACCTACGAGCAGTACGTC. The encoded protein is CASSERRGKGTYEQYV.

This clonotype was observed a few times. The V and J genes are TRBV7-2 and TRBJ2-3; TRBD2 aligns across 9 bases. Germline assignment: CDR1 SGHTA and CDR2 FQGNSA. The V segment lost 0 bases and the J segment 3 bases; nucleotides outside the gene matches: 4. This CDR3 comprises 16 residues. CDR3 in DNA: TGTGCCAGCAGCTTAGCGGCTAGCGGGGTGACAGATACGCAGTATTTT. It translates to CASSLAASGVTDTQYF.

V usage is TRBV7-2 and J usage is TRBJ1-2; D gene unclear. The CDR3 is 14 amino acids. Germline values: CDR1 SGHTA, CDR2 FQGNSA. The V end was cut by 1 base, the J end by 0 bases, with 6 bases between. CDR3 DNA: TGTGCCAGCAGCTTAGGTACAACTAACTATGGCTACACCTTC. The encoded protein is CASSLGTTNYGYTF.

This clonotype has ten or more counts. V gene TRBV7-9 combines with J gene TRBJ2-3; weak D call: TRBD2 (7 bases). The V gene's germline CDR1 is SEHNR and CDR2 FQNEAQ (reference sequence). The CDR3 extends over 15 amino acids. The germline V and J ends were trimmed by 8 bases and 6 bases, with 21 bases remaining between them. CDR3 sequence (DNA): TGTGCCAGCGACCCGAAGGGGGGGAGAGGTGATACGCAGTATTTT. It yields the protein CASDPKGGRGDTQYF.

This clonotype occurred many times. V usage is TRBV7-8 and J usage is TRBJ2-1; D gene ambiguous. In germline, CDR1 is SGHVS, CDR2 FQNEAQ. The CDR3 consists of 13 residues. V was cut by 4 bases and J by 6 bases, with 10 bases left in between. The CDR3 is CASSSMNSNEQFF. CDR3 sequence (DNA): TGTGCCAGCAGCTCCATGAACAGCAATGAGCAGTTCTTC.

The genes are TRBV7-2 and TRBJ2-7, with 8 bases that match TRBD2. The length of the CDR3 is 15 residues. Germline V gene data show CDR1 as SGHTA and CDR2 as FQGNSA. Unmatched junction bases numbered 6, after V lost 5 bases and J lost 0 bases. CDR3 in amino acids: CASSLSGGHSYEQYF. CDR3 in DNA: TGTGCCAGCAGCCTGAGCGGGGGACACTCCTACGAGCAGTACTTC. The variable domain in full, with the rest retrieved from reference TRBV7-2 and TRBJ2-7, is GAGVSQSPSNKVTEKGKDVELRCDPISGHTALYWYRQSLGQGLEFLIYFQGNSAPDKSGLPSDRFSAERTGGSVSTLTIQRTQQEDSAVYLCASSLSGGHSYEQYFGPGTRLTVT.

This chain links TRBV5-1 with TRBJ1-4; 7 positions agree with TRBD1. The CDR3 totals 14 residues. Germline V lookup: CDR1 SGHRS, CDR2 YFSETQ. After removal of 0 bases from V and 8 bases from J, the junction contained 4 bases not matched to a gene. DNA of the CDR3: TGCGCCAGCAGCTTGGGCCAGGGGGTGGAAAAACTGTTTTTT. Protein: CASSLGQGVEKLFF.

This clonotype was counted at least ten times. This chain connects TRBV6-2 or TRBV6-3 to TRBJ2-1; D may be TRBD2 (6 bases). The V end was cut by 6 bases, the J end by 8 bases, with 20 bases between. Germline V gene lookup returns CDR1 MNHEY and CDR2 SVGEGT. This CDR3 comprises 15 residues. CDR3 DNA: TGTGCCAGCAGCTTGAATCCCGACTGGGGGGATGAGCAGTTCTTC. Protein product: CASSLNPDWGDEQFF.